One sample yielded the 3 T cell receptor beta chains listed below, sequenced in a study of CD8+ T cells in alopecia areata. Following extraction, RNA underwent reverse transcription to cDNA, which served as the sequencing template. Some clones are missing from TCRdb's copy, which holds only in-frame ones; the method was immunoSEQ multiplex PCR. The repertoire consists of 290,000 or so clones, none detected only once. Pooled cutaneous lymph node cells were sorted using CD4, CD8alpha, NKG2D, NKG2ACE and other markers. Sequenced sample: CD4+ T cells sorted from a lymph node. The receptors stem from a C3H/HeJ mouse with alopecia areata. The MHC haplotype of the strain is H2-k.

Details on this clone: Germline and genes here are mouse. The read terminates 4 residues before the CDR3 end, so the remaining end is supplied by the germline J gene. The rearrangement links TRBV17 to TRBJ2-5; 9 nucleotides align to TRBD2. This CDR3 region has 14 residues. Germline V gene sequence: CDR1 MNHDT, CDR2 YYDKIL. The CDR3 DNA, read in part, is TGTGCTAGCAGTAGATCTGGGGGGGAAGAC. Amino acids: CASSRSGGED. In full, the CDR3 reads CASSRSGGEDTQYF. Drawing the rest from reference TRBV17 and TRBJ2-5, the complete variable domain is DTTVKQNPRYKLARVGKPVNLICSQTMNHDTMYWYQKKPNQAPKLLLFYYDKILNREADTFEKFQSSRPNNSFCSLYIGSAGLEYSAMYLCASSRSGGEDTQYFGPGTRLLVL.

This clone was seen a handful of times. The gene names given are mouse names. The CDR3 goes on 4 residues after the read ends, and that part is filled in from the germline J gene. V gene TRBV19 combines with J gene TRBJ2-1, with 12 bases matching TRBD1. The CDR3 is 14 amino acids. Germline loops: CDR1 FNHDT, CDR2 SITEND (reference sequence). The CDR3 DNA, read in part, is TGTGCCAGCAGCTCGGGACAGGGGGCGGCT. It is translated as CASSSGQGAA. From start to end, the CDR3 is CASSSGQGAAEQFF.

As for this clone: The genes are named according to mouse. The CDR3 end is not reached by the read, which stops 4 residues before it; the germline J gene fills it in. Within the sample, other DNA sequences also encode this same CDR3. The chain recombines TRBV31 with TRBJ1-2; D gene unclear. The CDR3 contains 11 residues. Germline loops: CDR1 GKSSPN, CDR2 SITVG. Between the trimmed V and J ends, which lost 0 bases and 4 bases, there was a span of 3 bases. The part of the CDR3 DNA that was read is TGTGCCTGGAGTCTGAGCTCC. This codes for CAWSLSS. The full CDR3 protein is CAWSLSSDYTF.